What follows are 20 T cell receptor beta chains derived from one specimen sequenced in a study of blood T cell repertoires in COVID-19 (dated by TCRdb to about 2020). The library was produced with the immunoSEQ multiplex PCR assay. TCRdb limited this immuneACCESS table to in-frame rearrangements with V and J called. A share of clones is missing; checked studies link under half to unresolved V genes, and the rest is unexplained. Counted in this sample were a few hundred thousand clones; 88% of them appeared once. The top ten constitute 0.9% to 1.5% of the sample. Sample: PBMCs or T cells enriched from blood (not recorded which). All receptors come from a woman aged 18-29 years who had recovered from COVID-19.

This chain joins TRBV13 and TRBJ2-1; D unclear. The CDR3 extends over 12 amino acids. Deletions cut 5 bases from V and 6 bases from J, with 8 bases between. Germline assignment: CDR1 PRHDT and CDR2 FYEKMQ (reference sequence). CDR3 nucleotides: TGTGCCAGCAGCCGACACCCCAATGAGCAGTTCTTC. Its translation: CASSRHPNEQFF.

The chain uses TRBV24-1 and TRBJ2-2; 8 nucleotides agree with TRBD1. With 3 bases clipped from V and 3 bases from J, the junction kept 8 bases outside the gene matches. The CDR3 length is 17 residues. In germline, CDR1 is KGHDR, CDR2 SFDVKD. The CDR3 nucleotides are TGTGCCACCAGTGATCCCCGAGAGACAGGGGACACCGGGGAGCTGTTTTTT. It is translated as CATSDPRETGDTGELFF.

This chain joins TRBV7-3 and TRBJ2-7, with 7 positions matching TRBD1. Germline loops: CDR1 SGHTA, CDR2 FQGTGA. V lost 5 bases to trimming and J lost 8 bases; unmatched junction nucleotides: 9. CDR3 length: 13 residues. CDR3 sequence: CASSLGTDSQQYF. CDR3 in DNA: TGTGCCAGCAGCCTCGGGACAGATTCACAGCAGTACTTC.

The CDR3 DNA follows: TGTGCCAGCAGTGAACTAGCGGGGGGGACAAATGAGCAGTTCTTC. Residues: CASSELAGGTNEQFF. The rearrangement joins TRBV6-1 to TRBJ2-1, with TRBD2 matching over 12 bases. The CDR3 consists of 15 residues. CDR1 MNHNS and CDR2 SASEGT come from the germline V gene. J lost 7 bases, V lost 2 bases, and 3 bases had no gene match.

J is TRBJ1-1 and V is TRBV5-1; D is unclear. The CDR3 is 11 amino acids. The germline gives CDR1 SGHRS, CDR2 YFSETQ. Trimming cost V 5 bases and J 3 bases, with 5 bases left between them. CDR3 residues: CASRGDTEAFF. CDR3 nucleotides: TGCGCCAGCAGAGGAGACACTGAAGCTTTCTTT.

Written as DNA, the CDR3 is TGTGCCAGCAGCTTAGCCGGGTCTTGGGACATTCAGTACTTC. As protein: CASSLAGSWDIQYF. The V and J genes are TRBV7-9 and TRBJ2-4; D is unresolved. This CDR3 spans 14 amino acids. V dropped 0 bases and J dropped 8 bases, with 11 bases sitting between them. CDR1 and CDR2 from the germline V gene are SEHNR and FQNEAQ (reference sequence).

The chain couples TRBV27 to TRBJ1-6; unclear D gene. CDR3 length equals 16 residues. The germline V and J ends were trimmed by 5 bases and 0 bases, with 11 bases remaining between them. In germline, CDR1 is MNHEY, CDR2 SMNVEV (reference sequence). CDR3 bases: TGTGCCAGCAGTGATTACCGGAGCTCCTATAATTCACCCCTCCACTTT. As protein: CASSDYRSSYNSPLHF.

This clone was picked up many times. The gene calls are TRBV11-2 and TRBJ2-5; 9 positions agree with TRBD1. V shed 4 bases and J 3 bases; nucleotides not matched to a gene: 0. From germline, CDR1 is SGHAT and CDR2 FQNNGV. The CDR3 is made up of 13 amino acids. The CDR3 coding sequence is TGTGCCAGCAGCTGGACAGGGGAAGAGACCCAGTACTTC. Its protein product is CASSWTGEETQYF.

The gene calls are TRBV5-5 and TRBJ2-7, with D perhaps TRBD1 (5 bases). Germline values: CDR1 SGHKS, CDR2 YYEKEE (reference sequence). The CDR3 has 15 amino acids. V lost 4 bases and J 3 bases, leaving 17 bases between the germline ends. CDR3 coding DNA: TGTGCCAGCAGCCCGGAATGGGGCAGGGACTACGAGCAGTACTTC. Amino acids: CASSPEWGRDYEQYF.

Only one count was recorded for this clone. The rearrangement links TRBV29-1 to TRBJ1-6; 10 bases align to TRBD1. CDR3 size: 15 residues. Germline V gene sequence: CDR1 SQVTM, CDR2 ANQGSEA. The ends lost 7 bases at V and 10 bases at J; junction bases unmatched: 13. The CDR3 DNA follows: TGCAGCGCCTCGACAGGGGGCGGGTCTGGATCACCCCTCCACTTT. It translates to CSASTGGGSGSPLHF.

This chain joins TRBV4-3 and TRBJ2-2; 11 bases fit TRBD2. The CDR3 spans 18 residues. Germline V lookup: CDR1 LGHNA, CDR2 YSLEER. The ends lost 3 bases at V and 4 bases at J; junction bases unmatched: 10. The CDR3 spells CASSQYSGGAESTGELFF. DNA for the CDR3: TGCGCCAGCAGCCAGTATAGCGGGGGGGCCGAGAGCACCGGGGAGCTGTTTTTT.

J is TRBJ1-4 and V is TRBV4-1, with 7 nucleotides matching TRBD1. CDR3 length: 16 residues. Trimming cost V 2 bases and J 8 bases; bases outside gene matches: 11. Germline lookup yields CDR1 MGHRA and CDR2 YSYEKL. The CDR3, as DNA: TGCGCCAGCAGCCAAATAGGGGGCCCCCCTGGGGAAAAACTGTTTTTT. Protein sequence: CASSQIGGPPGEKLFF.

The chain uses TRBV27 and TRBJ1-2; TRBD1 is a possible D gene (5 bases). The CDR3 covers 14 residues. V gave up 7 bases and J gave up 1 base, with 13 bases separating them. The V gene's germline CDR1 is MNHEY and CDR2 SMNVEV (reference sequence). The CDR3 nucleotides read TGTGCCAGCACCGGAATGACAGTTAACTATGGCTACACCTTC. As protein: CASTGMTVNYGYTF.

The chain is built from TRBV2 and TRBJ1-2; the match to TRBD1 covers 8 bases. CDR1 SNHLY and CDR2 FYNNEI come from the germline V gene. V trimming: 7 bases; J trimming: 2 bases; junction bases outside the gene matches: 12. This CDR3 is 16 amino acids long. The DNA for the CDR3 is TGTGCCAGCAACACGCAGGGGGCCAGGTTGAACTATGGCTACACCTTC. This codes for CASNTQGARLNYGYTF.

This sequence joins TRBV28 and TRBJ1-1; possibly TRBD1 for D (6 bases). Trimming cost V 3 bases and J 3 bases, with 20 bases left between them. The CDR3 contains 17 residues. Germline V gives CDR1 MDHEN, CDR2 SYDVKM. CDR3 coding DNA: TGTGCCAGCAGTTTTTTCCGACAGGCCCCACGGGACACTGAAGCTTTCTTT. Protein sequence: CASSFFRQAPRDTEAFF.

As to this clone: Other DNA sequences in the sample encode the same CDR3. J is TRBJ1-1 and V is TRBV19, with D unresolved. The germline gives CDR1 LNHDA, CDR2 SQIVND (reference sequence). V lost 3 bases to trimming and J lost 2 bases, with 10 bases between them. CDR3 length equals 14 residues. CDR3: CASSIGTVNTEAFF. The CDR3 region has the DNA TGTGCCAGTAGTATCGGCACAGTAAACACTGAAGCTTTCTTT.

V is TRBV28 and J is TRBJ1-1; 10 bases match TRBD1. This CDR3 region has 14 residues. The germline gives CDR1 MDHEN, CDR2 SYDVKM. Losses at the gene ends were 6 bases for V and 9 bases for J; bases not matched to a gene: 10. In DNA, the CDR3 is TGTGCCAGCAGGGGGGGACAGGGGAGTACTCAAGCTTTCTTT. Amino acid sequence: CASRGGQGSTQAFF.

This chain uses TRBV27 with TRBJ2-5; TRBD2 matches 11 bases. The J segment lost 4 bases and the V segment lost 6 bases, leaving 7 bases of the junction unmatched. The CDR3 is 15 residues long. The V gene's germline CDR1 is MNHEY and CDR2 SMNVEV (reference sequence). CDR3 nucleotide sequence: TGTGCCAGCAGCCTCCTCGGGACTAGCGGAGAGACCCAGTACTTC. It encodes CASSLLGTSGETQYF.

The CDR3 loop reads CASRRTGSSGNTIYF. For the CDR3, the DNA is TGTGCCAGTAGGCGGACAGGGAGCTCTGGAAACACCATATATTTT. The genes are TRBV19 and TRBJ1-3, with 8 nucleotides matching TRBD1. Germline V lookup: CDR1 LNHDA, CDR2 SQIVND (reference sequence). The CDR3 length is 15 residues. J gave up 0 bases and V 6 bases, and 4 bases lay outside the gene matches.

The chain carries TRBV6-4 and TRBJ2-3; 10 bases align to TRBD1. The V gene end was trimmed by 5 bases and the J gene end by 2 bases; junction bases not matched to a gene: 1. Germline V lookup: CDR1 MRHNA, CDR2 SNTAGT. The CDR3 is 14 amino acids. CDR3 bases: TGTGCCAGCAGTCGACAGGGGGCCACAGATACGCAGTATTTT. Its translation: CASSRQGATDTQYF.